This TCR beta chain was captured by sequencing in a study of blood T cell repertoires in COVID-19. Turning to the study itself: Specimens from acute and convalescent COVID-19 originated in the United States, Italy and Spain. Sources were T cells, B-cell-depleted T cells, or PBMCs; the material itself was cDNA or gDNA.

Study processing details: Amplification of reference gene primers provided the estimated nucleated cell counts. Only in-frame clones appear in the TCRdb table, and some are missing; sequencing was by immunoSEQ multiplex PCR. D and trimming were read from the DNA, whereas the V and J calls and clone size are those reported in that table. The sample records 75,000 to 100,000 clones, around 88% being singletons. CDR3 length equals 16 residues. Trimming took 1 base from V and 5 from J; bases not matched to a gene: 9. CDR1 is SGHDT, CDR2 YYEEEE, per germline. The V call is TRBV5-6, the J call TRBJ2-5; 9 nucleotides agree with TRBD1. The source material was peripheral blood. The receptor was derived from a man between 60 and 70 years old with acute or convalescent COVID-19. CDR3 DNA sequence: TGTGCCAGCAGCTTGCTTACACAGGGGGCAGGGGAGACCCAGTACTTC. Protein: CASSLLTQGAGETQYF. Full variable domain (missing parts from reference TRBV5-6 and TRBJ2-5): DAGVTQSPTHLIKTRGQQVTLRCSPKSGHDTVSWYQQALGQGPQFIFQYYEEEERQRGNFPDRFSGHQFPNYSSELNVNALLLGDSALYLCASSLLTQGAGETQYFGPGTRLLVL.